This TCR beta chain originates from a study of radiation and T cells in renal cell carcinoma. Background on the study: Nephrectomy followed 15 Gy stereotactic body radiation by 4 weeks.

Study-level findings and limits: In blood, top tumor clones expanded by 2 weeks, shrinking by 4.

As to this clone: Its antigen is not known.

As for time point: blood 2 weeks post-SBRT. Described treatment: 15 Gy SBRT to primary tumor, nephrectomy 4 weeks later. Serial blood draws occurred at baseline and 2 and 4 weeks post-SBRT. Libraries were prepared by immunoSEQ multiplex PCR; TCRdb keeps only in-frame clonotypes and omits some of them. This sample yields 150,000 to 180,000 clones, of which roughly 89% are seen a single time; roughly 13% belongs to the top ten. This sequence originates from a woman between 50 and 59 years old with renal cell carcinoma. The starting material was blood, obtained from a patient whose treatment included radiotherapy and nephrectomy.

In nucleotides, the CDR3 is TGTGCCAGCAGCTTAGTGTCGAGGGGATATTCACCCCTCCACTTT. Protein sequence: CASSLVSRGYSPLHF. The chain combines TRBV11-2 with TRBJ1-6; D is possibly TRBD1 (5 bases). Between the trimmed V and J ends, which lost 1 base and 8 bases, there was a span of 12 bases. The CDR3 extends over 15 amino acids. Germline V lookup: CDR1 SGHAT, CDR2 FQNNGV.